Sequencing of this TCR beta chain was carried out in a study of siplizumab effects on memory and regulatory T cells. Details on this clone: Its target is not known.

Around 96,000 TCR templates were measured in each sample. Only in-frame clones appear in the TCRdb table, and some are missing; sequencing was by immunoSEQ multiplex PCR. The sample yields fewer than 110,000 clones, roughly 91% seen once. The study's findings and limits: Roughly 75-95% of proliferating CD4+ or CD8+ clones lacked an assignable naive or memory phenotype. Unstimulated subsets captured only a minor fraction of alloreactive clones.

This CDR3 is 14 amino acids long. Germline CDR1 reads MDHEN; CDR2 reads SYDVKM. V lost 8 bases, J lost 4 bases, and 10 bases stayed unmatched. Sequenced material: non-Treg CD4+ T cells sorted from blood. The chain uses TRBV28 and TRBJ1-2, with 7 bases that match TRBD1. The TCR originated in a human donor in good health. Here the CDR3 DNA reads TGTGCCAGCGACGCAACCGACAGGGCCTATGGCTACACCTTC. It is translated as CASDATDRAYGYTF.